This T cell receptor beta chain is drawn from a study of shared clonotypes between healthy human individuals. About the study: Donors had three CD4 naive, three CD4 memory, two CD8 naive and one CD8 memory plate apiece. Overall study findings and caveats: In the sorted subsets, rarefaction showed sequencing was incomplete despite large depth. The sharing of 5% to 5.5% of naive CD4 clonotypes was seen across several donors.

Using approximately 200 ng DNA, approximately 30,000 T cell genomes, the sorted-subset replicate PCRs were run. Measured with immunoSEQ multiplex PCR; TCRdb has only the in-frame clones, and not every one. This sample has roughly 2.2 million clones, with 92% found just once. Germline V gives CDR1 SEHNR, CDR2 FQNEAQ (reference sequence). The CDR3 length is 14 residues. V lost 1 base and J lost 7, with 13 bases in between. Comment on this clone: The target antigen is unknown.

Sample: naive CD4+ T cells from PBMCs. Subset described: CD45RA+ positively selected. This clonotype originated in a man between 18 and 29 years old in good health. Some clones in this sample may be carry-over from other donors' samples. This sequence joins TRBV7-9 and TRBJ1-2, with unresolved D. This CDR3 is CASSLGEGSSGYTF. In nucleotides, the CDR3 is TGTGCCAGCAGCTTAGGAGAGGGATCATCTGGCTACACCTTC.